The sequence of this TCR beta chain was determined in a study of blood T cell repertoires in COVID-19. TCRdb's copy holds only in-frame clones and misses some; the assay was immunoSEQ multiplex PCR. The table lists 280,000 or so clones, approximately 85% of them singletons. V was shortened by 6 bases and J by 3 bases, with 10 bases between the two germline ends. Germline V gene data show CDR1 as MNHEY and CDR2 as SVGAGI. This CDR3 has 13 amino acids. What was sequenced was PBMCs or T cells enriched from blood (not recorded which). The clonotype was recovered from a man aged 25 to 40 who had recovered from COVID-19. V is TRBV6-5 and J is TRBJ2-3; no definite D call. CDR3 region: CASRGTWTDTQYF. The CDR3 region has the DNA TGTGCCAGCAGGGGCACGTGGACAGATACGCAGTATTTT.